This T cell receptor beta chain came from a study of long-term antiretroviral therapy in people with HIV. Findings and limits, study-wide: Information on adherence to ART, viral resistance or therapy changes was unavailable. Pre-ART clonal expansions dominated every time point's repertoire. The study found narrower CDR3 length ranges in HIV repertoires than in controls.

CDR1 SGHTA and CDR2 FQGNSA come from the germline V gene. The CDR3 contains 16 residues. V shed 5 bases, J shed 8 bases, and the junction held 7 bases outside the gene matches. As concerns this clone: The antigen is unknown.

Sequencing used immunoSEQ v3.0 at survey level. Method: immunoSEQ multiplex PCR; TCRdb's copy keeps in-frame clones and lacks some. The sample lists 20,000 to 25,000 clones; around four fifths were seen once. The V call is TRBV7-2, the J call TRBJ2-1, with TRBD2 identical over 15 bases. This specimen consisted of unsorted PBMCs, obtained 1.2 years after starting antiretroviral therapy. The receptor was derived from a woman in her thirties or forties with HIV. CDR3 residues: CASSLGLAGGADEQFF. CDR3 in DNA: TGTGCCAGCAGCCTGGGACTAGCGGGAGGTGCGGATGAGCAGTTCTTC.